This T cell receptor beta chain is from a study of blood T cell repertoires in COVID-19. At the level of the study: Donors in the United States, Italy and Spain gave samples during acute or convalescent COVID-19. Nucleic acid was either cDNA or gDNA, and it came from T cells, B-cell-depleted T cells, or PBMCs.

In the study's own analysis: Researchers report that nucleated cell counts were estimated from reference gene primer amplification. Measured with immunoSEQ multiplex PCR; TCRdb has only the in-frame clones, and not every one. Clonal size and the V and J genes are those of that table, whereas D and trimming came from the DNA. The sample lists 330,000 or so clones, roughly 87% occurring once. Recovery meant two consecutive negative NP/OP PCR tests, professional clearance, or resolved symptoms. The length of the CDR3 is 14 residues. The germline CDR1 and CDR2 sequences are SEHNR and FQNEAQ (reference sequence). Trimming took off 0 bases at V and 5 bases at J, with 8 bases between the two ends.

The sequenced material came from PBMCs or T cells enriched from blood (not recorded which). This sequence joins TRBV7-9 and TRBJ2-1; D might be TRBD2 (5 bases). This receptor was identified in a woman aged 25-40 years who had recovered from COVID-19. This CDR3 is CASSLAQADNEQFF. In DNA form, the CDR3 reads TGTGCCAGCAGCTTAGCTCAAGCGGACAATGAGCAGTTCTTC. Based on the CDR3 plus reference TRBV7-9 and TRBJ2-1, the full variable domain is DTGVSQNPRHKITKRGQNVTFRCDPISEHNRLYWYRQTLGQGPEFLTYFQNEAQLEKSRLLSDRFSAERPKGSFSTLEIQRTEQGDSAMYLCASSLAQADNEQFFGPGTRLTVL.